Following are 26 T cell receptor beta chains from one sample sequenced in a study of T cells after yellow fever vaccination. MiXCR was run by TCRdb on the 5' RACE reads, yielding one entry per CDR3 protein. The sample yields just under 600,000 distinct CDR3 sequences, approximately 12% seen once. The specimen was PBMCs, collected on the day of the yellow fever booster vaccination. The receptors come from a man aged 25-45 years who received the YFV17D yellow fever vaccine.

The rearrangement uses TRBV5-1 and TRBJ2-3, with 9 nucleotides matching TRBD2. The CDR3 totals 18 residues. The germline gives CDR1 SGHRS, CDR2 YFSETQ. V trimming: 1 base; J trimming: 0 bases; junction bases outside the gene matches: 9. Here the CDR3 DNA reads TGCGCCAGCAGCTTGCCCGCTGTAGCGGGAGCCAGCACAGATACGCAGTATTTT. Amino acids: CASSLPAVAGASTDTQYF.

The chain uses TRBV5-6 and TRBJ2-1, with TRBD2 identical over 10 bases. V shed 1 base, J shed 5 bases, and the junction held 12 bases outside the gene matches. Germline CDR1 is SGHDT and CDR2 is YYEEEE. This CDR3 region has 18 residues. CDR3 in DNA: TGTGCCAGCAGCTTGATCACTAGCGGGGCCGAGCGGCACAATGAGCAGTTCTTC. Translated, it gives CASSLITSGAERHNEQFF. Based on the CDR3 plus reference TRBV5-6 and TRBJ2-1, the full variable domain is DAGVTQSPTHLIKTRGQQVTLRCSPKSGHDTVSWYQQALGQGPQFIFQYYEEEERQRGNFPDRFSGHQFPNYSSELNVNALLLGDSALYLCASSLITSGAERHNEQFFGPGTRLTVL.

This clonotype was counted a few times. The V call is TRBV4-2, the J call TRBJ2-3; 15 nucleotides line up with TRBD2. The germline V gene has CDR1 LGHNA and CDR2 YNFKEQ. V lost 2 bases, J lost 3 bases, and 3 bases stayed unmatched. This CDR3 contains 17 residues. CDR3 DNA: TGTGCCAGCAGCCAAAGGACTAGCGGGAGGGCAACAGATACGCAGTATTTT. Protein: CASSQRTSGRATDTQYF.

This clonotype has a handful of counts. The V gene is TRBV20-1, the J gene TRBJ2-7; TRBD2 agrees at 7 bases. After removal of 5 bases from V and 2 bases from J, the junction contained 9 bases not matched to a gene. CDR1 is DFQATT and CDR2 is SNEGSKA in the germline V gene (reference sequence). The CDR3 is 14 amino acids. CDR3 DNA: TGCAGTGCTTCAGGACTAGTGCCGACCTACGAGCAGTACTTC. It encodes CSASGLVPTYEQYF.

V is TRBV10-3 and J is TRBJ1-1, with TRBD1 matching over 7 bases. Germline CDR1 is ENHRY and CDR2 is SYGVKD. With 6 bases clipped from V and 4 bases from J, the junction kept 2 bases outside the gene matches. The CDR3 runs to 12 residues. The CDR3 region is CAIRAGGTEAFF. The CDR3 nucleotides read TGTGCCATCAGGGCAGGGGGCACTGAAGCTTTCTTT.

This clonotype was seen only a few times. The J gene is TRBJ2-1, the V gene TRBV5-4; 14 nucleotides align to TRBD2. V lost 6 bases to trimming and J lost 10 bases; unmatched junction nucleotides: 18. The V gene's germline CDR1 is SGHNT and CDR2 YYREEE (reference sequence). The CDR3 contains 18 residues. The CDR3 spells CASTSGGSGLAGGNEQFF. The CDR3 region has the DNA TGTGCCAGCACCTCAGGAGGGAGCGGACTAGCGGGAGGTAACGAGCAGTTCTTC.

This clonotype came up a few times. CDR3 loop: CASSYEVTSHSGANVLTF. The CDR3 nucleotides read TGTGCCAGCAGTTACGAGGTGACTAGTCACTCTGGGGCCAACGTCCTGACTTTC. The chain couples TRBV6-2 or TRBV6-3 to TRBJ2-6; TRBD2 might be the D (6 bases). Trimming cost V 2 bases and J 0 bases, with 14 bases left between them. CDR1 and CDR2 from the germline V gene are MNHEY and SVGEGT. The CDR3 is made up of 18 amino acids.

This clonotype was seen only a few times. The chain joins TRBV5-1 to TRBJ2-4; D is unresolved. The CDR3 consists of 14 residues. The germline CDR1 and CDR2 sequences are SGHRS and YFSETQ. V was pared by 1 base and J by 0 bases, with 5 bases between. CDR3 residues: CASSLMEAKNIQYF. In DNA, the CDR3 is TGCGCCAGCAGCTTGATGGAAGCCAAAAACATTCAGTACTTC.

This clonotype was observed a few times. As DNA, the CDR3 is TGCAGTGCAGAGGACAGGTTCACAGATACGCAGTATTTT. This sequence encodes CSAEDRFTDTQYF. The rearrangement uses TRBV20-1 and TRBJ2-3, with 7 bases identical to TRBD1. Germline assignment: CDR1 DFQATT and CDR2 SNEGSKA (reference sequence). Unmatched junction bases numbered 5, after V lost 6 bases and J lost 2 bases. This CDR3 has 13 residues.

There are a few counts of this clonotype. V is TRBV25-1 and J is TRBJ1-2; 8 bases map to TRBD1. Germline values: CDR1 MGHDK, CDR2 SYGVNS. The CDR3 loop spans 15 amino acids. V gave up 2 bases and J gave up 4 bases; unmatched junction bases: 6. This chain's CDR3 is CASSEGAGGFYGYTF. CDR3 DNA: TGTGCCAGCAGTGAAGGGGCAGGGGGCTTCTATGGCTACACCTTC.

This sequence joins TRBV15 and TRBJ1-5, with D perhaps matching TRBD1 (6 bases). The CDR3 has 15 residues. Trimming took 5 bases from V and 0 from J, leaving 11 bases between them. CDR1 is LNHNV and CDR2 is YYDKDF in the germline V gene (reference sequence). In DNA form, the CDR3 reads TGTGCCACCAGCGGCACAGGGTATAGCAATCAGCCCCAGCATTTT. It translates to CATSGTGYSNQPQHF.

This clonotype was counted only a few times. The V call is TRBV6-2 or TRBV6-3, the J call TRBJ2-7, with D maybe TRBD2 (6 bases). This CDR3 has 16 amino acids. CDR1 and CDR2 (germline): MNHEY, SVGEGT. The V gene lost 1 base and the J gene lost 2 bases, with 15 bases spanning the gap. CDR3 DNA sequence: TGTGCCAGCAGTTACTGGGCCGGAGGGCCAACCTACGAGCAGTACTTC. Translated, it gives CASSYWAGGPTYEQYF.

This clonotype was seen a few times. The J gene is TRBJ2-5, the V gene TRBV12-3 or TRBV12-4; D is ambiguous. V was pared by 3 bases and J by 2 bases, with 10 bases between. The CDR3 sequence is 14 residues long. Here the CDR3 DNA reads TGTGCCAGCAGTTTTGGTGGATTGCAAGAGACCCAGTACTTC. Translated: CASSFGGLQETQYF.

This clonotype appeared a few times. This rearrangement joins TRBV10-3 to TRBJ2-1; 12 positions match TRBD2. Unmatched junction bases numbered 1, after V lost 1 base and J lost 9 bases. Germline V gene sequence: CDR1 ENHRY, CDR2 SYGVKD. There are 14 residues in the CDR3. The CDR3 DNA reads as TGTGCCATCAGTGAGTGGACTAGCGGGGTTGAGCAGTTCTTC. Translating gives CAISEWTSGVEQFF.

There are many counts of this clonotype. The rearrangement joins TRBV12-3 or TRBV12-4 to TRBJ1-1; D gene ambiguous. V lost 1 base and J 1 base, leaving 4 bases between the germline ends. This CDR3 has 13 amino acids. The CDR3 coding sequence is TGTGCCAGCAGTTTAGGGCCGAACACTGAAGCTTTCTTT. Residues: CASSLGPNTEAFF.

This clonotype was seen a handful of times. The chain joins TRBV5-6 to TRBJ2-6; D is perhaps TRBD2 (5 bases). Germline loops: CDR1 SGHDT, CDR2 YYEEEE. Trimming cost V 1 base and J 5 bases, with 10 bases left between them. The CDR3 consists of 15 residues. The CDR3 loop is CASSLRGRWANVLTF. The CDR3 DNA reads as TGTGCCAGCAGCTTGCGGGGTCGGTGGGCCAACGTCCTGACTTTC.

This clonotype has a handful of counts. V usage is TRBV10-3 and J usage is TRBJ2-3; 10 bases agree with TRBD2. The CDR3 covers 14 residues. The J segment lost 3 bases and the V segment lost 6 bases, leaving 3 bases of the junction unmatched. From germline, CDR1 is ENHRY and CDR2 SYGVKD. CDR3 amino acids: CAIRASGSTDTQYF. CDR3 bases: TGTGCCATCAGGGCTAGCGGGAGTACAGATACGCAGTATTTT.

This clonotype was detected only a few times. The chain combines TRBV5-1 with TRBJ2-1; 7 bases fit TRBD2. The CDR3 sequence is 15 residues long. Germline V lookup: CDR1 SGHRS, CDR2 YFSETQ. The ends lost 4 bases at V and 4 bases at J; junction bases unmatched: 8. As DNA, the CDR3 is TGCGCCAGCAGCCAGCTGGGCGGGAGTTACAATGAGCAGTTCTTC. Residues: CASSQLGGSYNEQFF. The whole variable domain, filled in from reference TRBV5-1 and TRBJ2-1, reads KAGVTQTPRYLIKTRGQQVTLSCSPISGHRSVSWYQQTPGQGLQFLFEYFSETQRNKGNFPGRFSGRQFSNSRSEMNVSTLELGDSALYLCASSQLGGSYNEQFFGPGTRLTVL.

This clonotype was found many times. The chain links TRBV5-5 to TRBJ2-1; D may be TRBD2 (5 bases). The CDR3 totals 16 residues. V was clipped by 0 bases and J by 7 bases, with 17 bases between them. The germline V gene encodes CDR1 SGHKS and CDR2 YYEKEE (reference sequence). The CDR3, as DNA: TGTGCCAGCAGCTTGGCCGATAGCCTTATAGCGAATGAGCAGTTCTTC. It translates to CASSLADSLIANEQFF.

This clonotype was counted between two and nine times. This rearrangement joins TRBV6-2 or TRBV6-3 to TRBJ2-7; D uncertain. From germline, CDR1 is MNHEY and CDR2 SVGEGT. Trimming stripped 6 bases from V and 5 bases from J, with 14 bases between. The CDR3 covers 13 residues. CDR3 amino acids: CASRGRFDHEQYF. DNA of the CDR3: TGTGCCAGCAGGGGAAGATTCGACCACGAGCAGTACTTC.

The V call is TRBV12-3 or TRBV12-4, the J call TRBJ1-5; 7 positions match TRBD1. V gave up 6 bases and J gave up 0 bases; unmatched junction bases: 5. The CDR3 is 15 amino acids. In DNA, the CDR3 is TGTGCCAGCAGCGGGACAGCTTATAGCAATCAGCCCCAGCATTTT. This codes for CASSGTAYSNQPQHF.

This chain links TRBV5-1 with TRBJ1-6, with D possibly TRBD1 on 5 matching bases. This CDR3 comprises 14 residues. V lost 0 bases, J lost 13 bases, and 14 bases lay in between. Looked up from germline, CDR1 is SGHRS and CDR2 is YFSETQ. Here the CDR3 DNA reads TGCGCCAGCAGCTTGGAGCAGGGAGTGACCCCCCTCCACTTT. Amino acids: CASSLEQGVTPLHF.

The chain joins TRBV20-1 to TRBJ2-1, with a tentative D call TRBD2 (6 bases). This CDR3 has 15 amino acids. With 3 bases removed from V and 3 bases from J, the gap between germline ends came to 15 bases. The germline V gene encodes CDR1 DFQATT and CDR2 SNEGSKA (reference sequence). The CDR3 bases are TGCAGTGCTAGCCCTGCTGCGGGACGCTACAATGAGCAGTTCTTC. This translates into CSASPAAGRYNEQFF.

The genes are TRBV27 and TRBJ1-2; D might be TRBD1 (5 bases). The CDR3 extends over 14 amino acids. Trimming removed 6 bases from V and 3 bases from J, with 14 bases in between. CDR1 and CDR2 (germline): MNHEY, SMNVEV (reference sequence). CDR3 protein: CASSYRRDYYGYTF. The CDR3 coding sequence is TGTGCCAGCAGCTATCGGAGGGACTACTATGGCTACACCTTC.

The chain carries TRBV3-1 and TRBJ2-7; tentative D call: TRBD1 (6 bases). V was pared by 3 bases and J by 7 bases, with 16 bases between. Germline CDR1 LGHDT, CDR2 YNNKEL (reference sequence). This CDR3 is 14 amino acids long. CDR3 sequence: CASSHRQVVEEQYF. In DNA, the CDR3 is TGTGCCAGCAGCCACCGACAGGTGGTGGAGGAGCAGTACTTC.

The rearrangement uses TRBV7-2 and TRBJ2-3; 8 positions match TRBD2. Germline V gene sequence: CDR1 SGHTA, CDR2 FQGNSA. V lost 0 bases, J lost 5 bases, and 7 bases stayed unmatched. This CDR3 is 16 amino acids long. The CDR3: CASSLATREGQDTQYF. In DNA, the CDR3 is TGTGCCAGCAGCTTAGCGACCCGGGAGGGCCAAGATACGCAGTATTTT.